This T cell receptor (beta chain) came from a study of CD8+ T cells in alopecia areata. Overall study: C3H/HeJ donors with spontaneous alopecia, roughly 6-12 months old, supplied skin grafts to roughly 6-10-week-old female C3H/HeJ mice. Study-level findings and limits: Clonality exceeded that of normal scalp in lesional scalp, most notably in alopecia totalis/universalis.

The authors sorted pooled cutaneous lymph node cells using CD4, CD8alpha, NKG2D, NKG2ACE and other markers. This clone was found a few times. Its antigen is currently unknown. Each gene name is a mouse one. Read sequence stops 4 residues before the CDR3 end, and the germline J gene provides the missing end. The CDR3 length is 12 residues. The V gene's germline CDR1 is NSHNY and CDR2 SYGAGN. cDNA prepared by RNA extraction and subsequent reverse transcription served as the template for sequencing. Data came from immunoSEQ multiplex PCR; TCRdb stores just in-frame clones and leaves some out. The sample yields roughly 260,000 clones, without any singletons.

The sample was CD4+ T cells sorted from a lymph node. V usage is TRBV13-1 and J usage is TRBJ1-5, with a possible D match to TRBD1 (6 bases). This sequence was found in a C3H/HeJ mouse with alopecia areata. Mice of this strain are of MHC haplotype H2-k. The chain's CDR3 is CASSGHREAPLF. The DNA read from the CDR3 is TGTGCCAGCAGTGGCCACAGGGAA.